This TCR beta chain is from a study of T cell clonality in common variable immunodeficiency. Looked up from germline, CDR1 is LNHDA and CDR2 is SQIVND (reference sequence). V lost 9 bases, J lost 6 bases, and 8 bases stayed unmatched. The CDR3 consists of 14 residues. This clone was counted many times. What it binds is unknown. The CDR3 end lies 3 residues beyond the end of the read and is filled in from the germline J gene. Findings and caveats of the study: Shared TCRbeta clones were fewer between CVID subjects than controls. Fewer deletions and N-nucleotide insertions were reportedly seen in common variable immunodeficiency TCR beta sequences.

Sequencing used immunoSEQ multiplex PCR; TCRdb keeps in-frame clones, though not all of them. This sample has tens of thousands of clones, each found more than once. Each donor provided about 5 to 8 ml of heparinized whole blood. The TCR sequence derives from a person aged 18 to 70 in good health. The specimen was peripheral blood mononuclear cells. The J gene is TRBJ1-4, the V gene TRBV19; TRBD1 matches 9 bases. The DNA read from the CDR3 is TGTGCCAGCAAGAACAGGGGGCGGGATGAAAAA. Translation gives CASKNRGRDEK. The whole CDR3 protein is CASKNRGRDEKLFF. Together with reference TRBV19 and TRBJ1-4, the CDR3 gives the full variable domain: DGGITQSPKYLFRKEGQNVTLSCEQNLNHDAMYWYRQDPGQGLRLIYYSQIVNDFQKGDIAEGYSVSREKKESFPLTVTSAQKNPTAFYLCASKNRGRDEKLFFGSGTQLSVL.